Listed here are 24 T cell receptor beta chains from one sample, sequenced in a study of blood T cell repertoires in COVID-19. TCRdb's table, derived via immunoSEQ multiplex PCR, lists solely in-frame clones and lacks some. The table has about 88,000 clones, 75% to 90% seen once. Sequenced: peripheral blood. These receptor sequences come from a male donor with acute or convalescent COVID-19.

V and J are TRBV6-6 and TRBJ1-1; TRBD1 is a possible D gene (5 bases). CDR3 size: 13 residues. Trimming removed 5 bases at V and 3 bases at J, with 10 bases between. Germline CDR1 MNHNY, CDR2 SVGAGI (reference sequence). CDR3 loop: CASSRQGDTEAFF. The CDR3 DNA reads as TGTGCCAGCAGTCGTCAGGGTGACACTGAAGCTTTCTTT.

The chain joins TRBV4-2 to TRBJ2-7; TRBD1 aligns across 8 bases. This CDR3 spans 14 amino acids. The J segment lost 3 bases and the V segment lost 1 base, leaving 2 bases of the junction unmatched. Germline lookup yields CDR1 LGHNA and CDR2 YNFKEQ. The CDR3: CASSQGTGYYEQYF. CDR3 sequence (DNA): TGTGCCAGCAGCCAAGGGACAGGGTACTACGAGCAGTACTTC.

The chain is built from TRBV2 and TRBJ2-3, with 9 bases lining up with TRBD2. The length of the CDR3 is 16 residues. Trimming took 7 bases from V and 0 from J; bases not matched to a gene: 8. Germline values: CDR1 SNHLY, CDR2 FYNNEI. This chain's CDR3 is CASTSTSGTSTDTQYF. CDR3 DNA sequence: TGTGCCAGCACCTCGACTAGCGGCACTAGCACAGATACGCAGTATTTT.

This sequence joins TRBV19 and TRBJ2-7; TRBD1 matches at 12 bases. Germline trimming cut 9 bases from V and 9 bases from J; bases unmatched to any gene: 15. The CDR3 extends over 15 amino acids. The germline V gene encodes CDR1 LNHDA and CDR2 SQIVND (reference sequence). The CDR3 DNA follows: TGTGCCAGCTCCCTGGGGGGACAGGGGGCCGATCGGCAGTACTTC. As protein: CASSLGGQGADRQYF.

The chain uses TRBV5-4 and TRBJ2-1, with 7 bases that match TRBD1. Germline CDR1 reads SGHNT; CDR2 reads YYREEE (reference sequence). The CDR3 runs to 14 residues. V was clipped by 9 bases and J by 2 bases; unmatched bases: 8. In DNA form, the CDR3 reads TGTGCCACCTACGACAGGGAAACCTACAATGAGCAGTTCTTC. As protein: CATYDRETYNEQFF.

The chain uses TRBV30 and TRBJ1-6; D is ambiguous. Trimming left V 2 bases short and J 0 bases short, with 8 bases between. This CDR3 comprises 15 residues. Germline V gene data show CDR1 as GTSNPN and CDR2 as SVGIG (reference sequence). The CDR3 here is CAWSPGNSYNSPLHF. The CDR3 nucleotides are TGTGCCTGGAGTCCCGGGAACTCCTATAATTCACCCCTCCACTTT.

This chain joins TRBV5-1 and TRBJ1-6; the match to TRBD1 covers 10 bases. The V segment lost 8 bases and the J segment 8 bases; nucleotides outside the gene matches: 7. CDR1 and CDR2 (germline): SGHRS, YFSETQ. The CDR3 spans 14 residues. The CDR3 DNA reads as TGCGCCAGTAACACCGGGACAGGGGATTCACCCCTCCACTTT. Amino acids: CASNTGTGDSPLHF.

J is TRBJ1-4 and V is TRBV28; D unresolved. Germline V gives CDR1 MDHEN, CDR2 SYDVKM. This CDR3 contains 13 residues. Trimming removed 8 bases at V and 12 bases at J, with 19 bases between. CDR3 protein: CASAQLVIQELFF. The CDR3 coding sequence is TGTGCCAGCGCCCAGTTGGTGATCCAGGAACTGTTTTTT.

The chain links TRBV7-9 to TRBJ1-4; 11 nucleotides agree with TRBD1. CDR3 length: 15 residues. V gave up 3 bases and J gave up 5 bases; unmatched junction bases: 2. The germline V gene has CDR1 SEHNR and CDR2 FQNEAQ (reference sequence). The CDR3 loop reads CASSLGDRGNEKLFF. The CDR3 DNA follows: TGTGCCAGCAGCTTGGGGGACAGGGGGAATGAAAAACTGTTTTTT.

The chain links TRBV18 to TRBJ2-2; the match to TRBD1 covers 7 bases. The V gene end was trimmed by 3 bases and the J gene end by 1 base; junction bases not matched to a gene: 2. This CDR3 has 15 amino acids. The V gene's germline CDR1 is KGHSH and CDR2 LQKENI. Written as DNA, the CDR3 is TGTGCCAGCTCACCCGGGACAGAGAACACCGGGGAGCTGTTTTTT. Its translation is CASSPGTENTGELFF.

The rearrangement joins TRBV2 to TRBJ2-2, with D perhaps TRBD1 (5 bases). With 9 bases removed from V and 1 base from J, the gap between germline ends came to 18 bases. Germline CDR1 and CDR2: SNHLY and FYNNEI. There are 16 residues in the CDR3. The DNA for the CDR3 is TGTGCCAGGTCGAGACAGATGGGTTTGAACACCGGGGAGCTGTTTTTT. Amino acid sequence: CARSRQMGLNTGELFF.

V gene TRBV6-6 combines with J gene TRBJ2-2; TRBD1 might be the D (5 bases). Germline V lookup: CDR1 MNHNY, CDR2 SVGAGI (reference sequence). This CDR3 has 14 amino acids. Trimming stripped 2 bases from V and 5 bases from J, with 9 bases between. CDR3 residues: CASSYLQGTGELFF. For the CDR3, the DNA is TGTGCCAGCAGTTACCTCCAGGGTACCGGGGAGCTGTTTTTT.

The rearrangement joins TRBV5-4 to TRBJ2-2; D might be TRBD1 (5 bases). This CDR3 has 14 residues. V was trimmed by 0 bases and J by 5 bases, leaving 8 bases between them. Germline values: CDR1 SGHNT, CDR2 YYREEE (reference sequence). The DNA of the CDR3 is TGTGCCAGCAGCTTGGTTCAGGGTACCGGGGAGCTGTTTTTT. It yields the protein CASSLVQGTGELFF.

J is TRBJ1-4 and V is TRBV7-9; TRBD1 matches 8 bases. The CDR3 contains 13 residues. The V gene's germline CDR1 is SEHNR and CDR2 FQNEAQ (reference sequence). Trimming at V came to 2 bases and at J to 7 bases, leaving 0 bases not matched to a gene. CDR3: CASSLTGGEKLFF. The CDR3 DNA follows: TGTGCCAGCAGCTTAACAGGGGGTGAAAAACTGTTTTTT. Based on the CDR3 plus reference TRBV7-9 and TRBJ1-4, the full variable domain is DTGVSQNPRHKITKRGQNVTFRCDPISEHNRLYWYRQTLGQGPEFLTYFQNEAQLEKSRLLSDRFSAERPKGSFSTLEIQRTEQGDSAMYLCASSLTGGEKLFFGSGTQLSVL.

J is TRBJ1-2 and V is TRBV5-4; tentative D call: TRBD1 (6 bases). CDR1 SGHNT and CDR2 YYREEE come from the germline V gene (reference sequence). V lost 3 bases to trimming and J lost 0 bases, with 12 bases between them. The CDR3 has 15 residues. CDR3 amino acids: CASSSGQLANYGYTF. CDR3 sequence (DNA): TGTGCCAGCAGCTCGGGACAACTAGCTAACTATGGCTACACCTTC. The whole variable domain, remainder taken from reference TRBV5-4 and TRBJ1-2, is ETGVTQSPTHLIKTRGQQVTLRCSSQSGHNTVSWYQQALGQGPQFIFQYYREEENGRGNFPPRFSGLQFPNYSSELNVNALELDDSALYLCASSSGQLANYGYTFGSGTRLTVV.

The chain is built from TRBV6-5 and TRBJ1-4; maybe TRBD1 (5 bases). The CDR3 contains 15 residues. V gave up 0 bases and J gave up 5 bases, with 10 bases separating them. Germline-derived CDR1 and CDR2 are MNHEY and SVGAGI. CDR3 protein: CASSYSRAPNEKLFF. CDR3 coding DNA: TGTGCCAGCAGTTACTCCAGGGCGCCGAATGAAAAACTGTTTTTT.

This chain links TRBV18 with TRBJ2-3; D is perhaps TRBD2 (5 bases). This CDR3 is built from 15 residues. The V end was cut by 3 bases, the J end by 5 bases, with 15 bases between. The germline V gene has CDR1 KGHSH and CDR2 LQKENI. The CDR3 DNA follows: TGTGCCAGCTCACCCTATGGGCCCGCGGGAGATACGCAGTATTTT. Amino acid sequence: CASSPYGPAGDTQYF. Together with reference TRBV18 and TRBJ2-3, the CDR3 gives the full variable domain: NAGVMQNPRHLVRRRGQEARLRCSPMKGHSHVYWYRQLPEEGLKFMVYLQKENIIDESGMPKERFSAEFPKEGPSILRIQQVVRGDSAAYFCASSPYGPAGDTQYFGPGTRLTVL.

The chain recombines TRBV5-1 with TRBJ2-1, with 12 positions matching TRBD2. V shed 4 bases, J shed 5 bases, and the junction held 4 bases outside the gene matches. Germline CDR1 reads SGHRS; CDR2 reads YFSETQ. This CDR3 contains 15 residues. The CDR3 spells CASSQGLAGNNEQFF. The CDR3 nucleotides are TGCGCCAGCAGCCAGGGACTAGCGGGCAACAATGAGCAGTTCTTC. Based on the CDR3 plus reference TRBV5-1 and TRBJ2-1, the full variable domain is KAGVTQTPRYLIKTRGQQVTLSCSPISGHRSVSWYQQTPGQGLQFLFEYFSETQRNKGNFPGRFSGRQFSNSRSEMNVSTLELGDSALYLCASSQGLAGNNEQFFGPGTRLTVL.

The V and J genes are TRBV4-2 and TRBJ1-1; 7 bases align to TRBD1. With V trimmed by 3 bases and J by 2 bases, 6 bases remained unmatched. Germline values: CDR1 LGHNA, CDR2 YNFKEQ. This CDR3 comprises 15 residues. The CDR3 protein is CASSQATGVNTEAFF. CDR3 nucleotides: TGTGCCAGCAGCCAGGCTACAGGGGTCAACACTGAAGCTTTCTTT.

The CDR3, as DNA: TGTGCCAGCAGCCTTGGCGGAGTTCGGACAGGGGCAGAAAAACTGTTTTTT. It translates to CASSLGGVRTGAEKLFF. This chain connects TRBV3-1 (or the pseudogene TRBV3-2) to TRBJ1-4; the match to TRBD1 covers 9 bases. The length of the CDR3 is 17 residues. J lost 8 bases, V lost 4 bases, and 14 bases had no gene match. The germline V gene has CDR1 LGHDT and CDR2 YNNKEL (reference sequence).

A single count supports this clone. The chain links TRBV6-5 to TRBJ1-2, with no clear D. The CDR3 consists of 15 residues. CDR1 and CDR2 (germline): MNHEY, SVGAGI. Trimming took 0 bases from V and 4 from J, leaving 12 bases between them. CDR3 in DNA: TGTGCCAGCAGTTACTCTCGGGTGTTGGGCTATGGCTACACCTTC. Translation gives CASSYSRVLGYGYTF.

The V call is TRBV5-4, the J call TRBJ1-1; no definite D call. The CDR3 runs to 14 residues. Germline V lookup: CDR1 SGHNT, CDR2 YYREEE (reference sequence). The V and J ends lost 0 bases and 4 bases respectively, with 10 bases between them. The CDR3 is CASSLVVESTEAFF. The CDR3 bases are TGTGCCAGCAGCTTGGTTGTTGAGAGCACTGAAGCTTTCTTT.

The rearrangement uses TRBV28 and TRBJ1-2; D unclear. Looked up from germline, CDR1 is MDHEN and CDR2 is SYDVKM. The V end was cut by 5 bases, the J end by 4 bases, with 14 bases between. The CDR3 contains 14 residues. The CDR3 sequence: CASSPPPGVYGYTF. The CDR3 DNA is TGTGCCAGCAGTCCTCCCCCCGGGGTCTATGGCTACACCTTC.

The V and J genes are TRBV18 and TRBJ1-2, with D uncertain. The CDR3 runs to 15 residues. V lost 1 base and J lost 4, with 13 bases in between. Germline V CDR1 and CDR2: KGHSH, LQKENI. CDR3 sequence reads: CASSPLEGPSYGYTF. CDR3 nucleotide sequence: TGTGCCAGCTCACCACTGGAGGGCCCCTCCTATGGCTACACCTTC.